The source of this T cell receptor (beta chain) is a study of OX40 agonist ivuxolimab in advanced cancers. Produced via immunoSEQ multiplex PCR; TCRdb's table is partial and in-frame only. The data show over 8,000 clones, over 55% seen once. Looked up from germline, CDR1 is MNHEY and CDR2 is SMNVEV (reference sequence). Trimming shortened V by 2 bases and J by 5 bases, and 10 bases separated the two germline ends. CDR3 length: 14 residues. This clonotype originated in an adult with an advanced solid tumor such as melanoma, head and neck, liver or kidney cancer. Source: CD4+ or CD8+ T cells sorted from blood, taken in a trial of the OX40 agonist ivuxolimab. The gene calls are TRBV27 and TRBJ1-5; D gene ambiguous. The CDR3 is CASSLRRWDQPQHF. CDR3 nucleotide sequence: TGTGCCAGCAGTTTAAGGAGATGGGATCAGCCCCAGCATTTT.